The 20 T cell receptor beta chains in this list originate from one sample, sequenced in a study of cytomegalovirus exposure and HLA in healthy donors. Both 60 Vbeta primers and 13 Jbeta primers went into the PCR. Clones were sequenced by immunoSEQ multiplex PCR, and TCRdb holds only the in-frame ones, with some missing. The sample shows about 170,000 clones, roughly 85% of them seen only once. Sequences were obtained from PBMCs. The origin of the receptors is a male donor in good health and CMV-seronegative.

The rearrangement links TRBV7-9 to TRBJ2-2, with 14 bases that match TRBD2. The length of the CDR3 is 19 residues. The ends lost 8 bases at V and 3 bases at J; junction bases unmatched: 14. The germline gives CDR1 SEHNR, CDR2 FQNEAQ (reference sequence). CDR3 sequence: CASRLAGGFQKGDTGELFF. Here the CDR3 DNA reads TGTGCCAGCCGACTAGCGGGGGGGTTTCAGAAGGGCGACACCGGGGAGCTGTTTTTT.

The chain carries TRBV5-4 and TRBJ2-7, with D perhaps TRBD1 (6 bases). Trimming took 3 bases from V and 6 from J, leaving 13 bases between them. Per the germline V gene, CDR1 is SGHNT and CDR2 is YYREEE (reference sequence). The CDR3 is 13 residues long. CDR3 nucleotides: TGTGCCAGCAGCTGGACAACAGGGCGCGAGCAGTACTTC. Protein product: CASSWTTGREQYF.

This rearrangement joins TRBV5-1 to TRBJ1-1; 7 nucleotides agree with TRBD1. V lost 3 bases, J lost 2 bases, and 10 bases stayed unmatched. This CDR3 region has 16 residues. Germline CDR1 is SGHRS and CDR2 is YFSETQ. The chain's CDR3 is CASSYVTGQRNTEAFF. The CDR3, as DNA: TGCGCCAGCAGCTACGTCACGGGACAGAGAAACACTGAAGCTTTCTTT. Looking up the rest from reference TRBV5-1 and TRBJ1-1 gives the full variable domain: KAGVTQTPRYLIKTRGQQVTLSCSPISGHRSVSWYQQTPGQGLQFLFEYFSETQRNKGNFPGRFSGRQFSNSRSEMNVSTLELGDSALYLCASSYVTGQRNTEAFFGQGTRLTVV.

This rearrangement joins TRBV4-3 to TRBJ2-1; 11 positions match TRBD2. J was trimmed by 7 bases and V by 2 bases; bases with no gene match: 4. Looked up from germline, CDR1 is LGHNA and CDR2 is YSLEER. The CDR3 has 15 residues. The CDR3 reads CASSQLTSGMNEQFF. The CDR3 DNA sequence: TGCGCCAGCAGCCAATTGACTAGCGGGATGAATGAGCAGTTCTTC.

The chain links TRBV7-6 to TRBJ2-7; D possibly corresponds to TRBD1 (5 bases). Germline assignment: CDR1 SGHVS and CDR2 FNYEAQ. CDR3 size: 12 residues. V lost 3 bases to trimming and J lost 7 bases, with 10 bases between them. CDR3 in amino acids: CASSFQQGEQYF. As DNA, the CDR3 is TGTGCCAGCAGCTTTCAGCAGGGTGAGCAGTACTTC.

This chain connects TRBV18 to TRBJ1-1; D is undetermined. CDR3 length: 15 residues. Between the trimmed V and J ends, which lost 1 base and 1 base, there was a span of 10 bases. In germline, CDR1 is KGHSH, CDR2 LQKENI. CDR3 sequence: CASSPLGPANTEAFF. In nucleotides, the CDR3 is TGTGCCAGCTCACCACTTGGGCCAGCGAACACTGAAGCTTTCTTT.

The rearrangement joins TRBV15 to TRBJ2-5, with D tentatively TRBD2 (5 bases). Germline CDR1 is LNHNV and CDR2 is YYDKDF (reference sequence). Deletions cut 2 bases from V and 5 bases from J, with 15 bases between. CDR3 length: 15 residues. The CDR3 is CATSRSGPGGETQYF. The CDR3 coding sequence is TGTGCCACCAGCAGATCGGGCCCCGGCGGGGAGACCCAGTACTTC.

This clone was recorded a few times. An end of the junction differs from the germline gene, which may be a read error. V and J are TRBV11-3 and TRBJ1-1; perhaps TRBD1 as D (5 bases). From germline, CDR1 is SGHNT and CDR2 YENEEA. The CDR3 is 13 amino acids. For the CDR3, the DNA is TGTGCCAGCAGCTTAGCAGGGAACACTGAAGCTCCCTTT. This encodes CASSLAGNTEAPF.

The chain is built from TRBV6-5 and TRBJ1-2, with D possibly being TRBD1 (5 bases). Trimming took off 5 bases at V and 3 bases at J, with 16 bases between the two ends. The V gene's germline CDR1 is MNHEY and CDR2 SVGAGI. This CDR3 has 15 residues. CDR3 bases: TGTGCCAGCAGTAGACAGAAGACCGTCGACTATGGCTACACCTTC. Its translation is CASSRQKTVDYGYTF.

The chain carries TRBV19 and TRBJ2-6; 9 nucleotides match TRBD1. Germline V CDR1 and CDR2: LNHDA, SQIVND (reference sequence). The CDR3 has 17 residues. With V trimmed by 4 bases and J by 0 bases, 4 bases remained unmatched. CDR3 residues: CASSTRDRVSGANVLTF. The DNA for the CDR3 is TGTGCCAGTAGTACGAGGGACAGGGTCTCTGGGGCCAACGTCCTGACTTTC.

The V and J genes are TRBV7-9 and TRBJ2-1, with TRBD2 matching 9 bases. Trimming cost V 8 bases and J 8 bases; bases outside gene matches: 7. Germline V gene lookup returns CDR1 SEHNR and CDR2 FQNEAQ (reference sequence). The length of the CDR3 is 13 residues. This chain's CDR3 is CASVGRGGYEQFF. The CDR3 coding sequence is TGTGCCAGCGTCGGGCGGGGGGGCTATGAGCAGTTCTTC.

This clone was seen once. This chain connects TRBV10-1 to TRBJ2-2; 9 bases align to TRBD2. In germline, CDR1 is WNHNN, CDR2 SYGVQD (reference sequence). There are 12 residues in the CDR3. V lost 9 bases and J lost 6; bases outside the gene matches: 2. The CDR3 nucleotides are TGCGCCAGTGGCGGGGGGGCCGGGGAGCTGTTTTTT. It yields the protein CASGGGAGELFF.

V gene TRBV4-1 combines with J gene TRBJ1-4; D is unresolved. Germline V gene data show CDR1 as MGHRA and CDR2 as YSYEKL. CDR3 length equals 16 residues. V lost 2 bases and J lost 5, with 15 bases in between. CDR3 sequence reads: CASSQPARGPNEKLFF. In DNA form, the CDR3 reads TGCGCCAGCAGCCAACCCGCCCGGGGTCCCAATGAAAAACTGTTTTTT.

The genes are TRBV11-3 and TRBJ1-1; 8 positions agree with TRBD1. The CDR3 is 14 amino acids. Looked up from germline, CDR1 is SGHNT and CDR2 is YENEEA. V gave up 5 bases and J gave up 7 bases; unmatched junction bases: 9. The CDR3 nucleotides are TGTGCCAGCAGCCGAGACAGGGGAGAGGGTGAAGCTTTCTTT. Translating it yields CASSRDRGEGEAFF.

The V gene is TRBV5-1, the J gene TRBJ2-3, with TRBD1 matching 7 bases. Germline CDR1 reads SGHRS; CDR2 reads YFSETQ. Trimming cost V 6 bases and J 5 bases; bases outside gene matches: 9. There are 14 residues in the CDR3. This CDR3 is CASIRDSGEDTQYF. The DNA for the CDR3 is TGCGCCAGCATCCGGGACAGTGGGGAAGATACGCAGTATTTT.

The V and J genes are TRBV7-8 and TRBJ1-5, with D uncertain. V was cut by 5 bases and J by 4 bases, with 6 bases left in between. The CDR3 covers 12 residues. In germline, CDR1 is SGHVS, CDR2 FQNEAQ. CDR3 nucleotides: TGTGCCAGCAGCCAGGTAAATCAGCCCCAGCATTTT. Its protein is CASSQVNQPQHF.

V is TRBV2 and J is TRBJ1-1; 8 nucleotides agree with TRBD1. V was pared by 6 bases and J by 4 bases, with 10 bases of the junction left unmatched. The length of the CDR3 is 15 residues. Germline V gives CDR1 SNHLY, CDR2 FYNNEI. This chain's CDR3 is CASRVDSGGGTEAFF. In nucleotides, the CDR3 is TGTGCCAGCAGGGTAGACTCAGGGGGCGGCACTGAAGCTTTCTTT.

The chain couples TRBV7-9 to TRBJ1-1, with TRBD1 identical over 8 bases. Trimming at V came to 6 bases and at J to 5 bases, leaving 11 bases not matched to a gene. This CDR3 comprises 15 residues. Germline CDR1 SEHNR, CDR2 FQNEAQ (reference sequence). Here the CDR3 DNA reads TGTGCCAGCAGGGCAGGGGGCACGTCGCGGACTGAAGCTTTCTTT. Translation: CASRAGGTSRTEAFF.

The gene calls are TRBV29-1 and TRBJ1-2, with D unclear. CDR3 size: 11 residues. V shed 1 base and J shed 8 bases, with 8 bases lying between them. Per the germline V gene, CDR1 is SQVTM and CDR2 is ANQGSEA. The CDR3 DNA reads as TGCAGCGTTGAAGTTCAGGAAGGCTACACCTTC. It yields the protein CSVEVQEGYTF.

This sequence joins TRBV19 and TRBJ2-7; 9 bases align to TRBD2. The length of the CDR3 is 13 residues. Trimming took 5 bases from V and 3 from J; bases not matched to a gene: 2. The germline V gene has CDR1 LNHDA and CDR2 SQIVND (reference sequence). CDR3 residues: CASSVTSGYEQYF. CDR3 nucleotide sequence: TGTGCCAGTAGTGTGACTAGCGGCTACGAGCAGTACTTC.